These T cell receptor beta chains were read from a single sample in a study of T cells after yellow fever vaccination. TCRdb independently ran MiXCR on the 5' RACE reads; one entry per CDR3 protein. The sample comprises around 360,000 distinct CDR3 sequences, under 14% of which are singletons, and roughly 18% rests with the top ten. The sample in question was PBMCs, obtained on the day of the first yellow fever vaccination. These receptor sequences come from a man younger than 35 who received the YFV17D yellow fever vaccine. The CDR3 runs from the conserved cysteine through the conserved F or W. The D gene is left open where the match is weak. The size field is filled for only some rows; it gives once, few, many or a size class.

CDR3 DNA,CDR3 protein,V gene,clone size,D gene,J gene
TGCAGTGCCGGGACAGTTAGCGTCGGTCAGCCCCAGCATTTT,CSAGTVSVGQPQHF,TRBV20-1,.,TRBD1,TRBJ1-5
TGTGCCAGCATCAGACAGGGCGGGACCGGGGAGCTGTTTTTT,CASIRQGGTGELFF,TRBV6-1,few,TRBD1,TRBJ2-2
TGCGCCAGCAGTCTGACAGGGGCCGCCATCCAAGAGACCCAGTACTTC,CASSLTGAAIQETQYF,TRBV5-1,few,TRBD1,TRBJ2-5
TGCGCCAGCAGCTCGACCGGGACAGGGGACACCGGGGAGCTGTTTTTT,CASSSTGTGDTGELFF,TRBV5-1,few,TRBD1,TRBJ2-2
TGTGCCAGCAGTGAGAACGGGGGCAGCTCCTACAATGAGCAGTTCTTC,CASSENGGSSYNEQFF,TRBV9,many,.,TRBJ2-1
TGCGCCAGCAGCCAGTCCCCAGAAACAGCGGAGACCCAGTACTTC,CASSQSPETAETQYF,TRBV4-3,few,.,TRBJ2-5
TGTGCCAGCAGCCCCCAGCTGGGGAAAGGGGAGCTGTTTTTT,CASSPQLGKGELFF,TRBV7-6,.,.,TRBJ2-2
TGTGCCAGCAGCTTGGGGACGGATTGGGGTCTGGAGGGAAACATTCAGTACTTC,CASSLGTDWGLEGNIQYF,TRBV5-6,.,.,TRBJ2-4
TGTGCCAGCAGCCAAGAAGACTGGGCAGGGGGTGAGGGCTACACCTTC,CASSQEDWAGGEGYTF,TRBV4-2,.,TRBD1,TRBJ1-2
TGCAGCGTTCGGCCGGCAGCCGGAGGGGCTGGCTACACCTTC,CSVRPAAGGAGYTF,TRBV29-1,.,.,TRBJ1-2
TGTGCCAGCAGTTTAGTGGAAGGCTATGGCTACACCTTC,CASSLVEGYGYTF,TRBV12-3/TRBV12-4,many,.,TRBJ1-2
TGTGCCAGCAGCCCGGCGGGGGGCCGAGGTGGCACAGATACGCAGTATTTT,CASSPAGGRGGTDTQYF,TRBV12-3/TRBV12-4,few,TRBD2,TRBJ2-3
TGTGCCAGCTCGGGGCGGACTAATGAAAAACTGTTTTTT,CASSGRTNEKLFF,TRBV18,few,.,TRBJ1-4
TGCAGTGCTGGGCGGATCTACAATGAGCAGTTCTTC,CSAGRIYNEQFF,TRBV20-1,many,.,TRBJ2-1
TGTGCCAGCAGCCTTGGGACAGGGAAAAAGGGCTATGGCTACACCTTC,CASSLGTGKKGYGYTF,TRBV2,few,TRBD1,TRBJ1-2
TGTGCCAGCAGTAGGGGAGATGCTGGAAACACCATATATTTT,CASSRGDAGNTIYF,TRBV5-5,.,.,TRBJ1-3
TGTGCCAGCAGCCAGGACAGGGCTAGTCAGCCCCAGCATTTT,CASSQDRASQPQHF,TRBV28,.,TRBD1,TRBJ1-5
TGTGCCAGCAGGCAGGATCAGGCAAGGGACACTGAAGCTTTCTTT,CASRQDQARDTEAFF,TRBV4-2,.,.,TRBJ1-1
TGTGCCAGCAGTGATCCGGGAGGAGCCAAAAACATTCAGTACTTC,CASSDPGGAKNIQYF,TRBV6-4,.,TRBD2,TRBJ2-4
TGCGCCAGCAGCTTCGTTCGGGGCGGGGAGCTGTTTTTT,CASSFVRGGELFF,TRBV5-1,few,.,TRBJ2-2
TGCGCCAGCAGCTTGGGGTTCCCTGGGGCCAATGAGCAGTTCTTC,CASSLGFPGANEQFF,TRBV5-1,.,.,TRBJ2-1
TGCGCCAGCAGCTTGAAGTCACCTAGCGGGGGGTACACAGATACGCAGTATTTT,CASSLKSPSGGYTDTQYF,TRBV5-1,.,TRBD2,TRBJ2-3
TGTGCCTGGAGTGTCGGGGGAACAAAATACGAGCAGTACTTC,CAWSVGGTKYEQYF,TRBV30,.,.,TRBJ2-7
TGTGCCAGTAGTATCGCTAGCTACAGTGAGCAGTTCTTC,CASSIASYSEQFF,TRBV19,.,.,TRBJ2-1
TGCGCCAGCAGCCAAGATTGGCCTTTCTCCTACAATGAGCAGTTCTTC,CASSQDWPFSYNEQFF,TRBV4-3,.,.,TRBJ2-1
TGTGCCAGCAGCTTAGATTCCAGGGTTGAAGATACGCAGTATTTT,CASSLDSRVEDTQYF,TRBV7-3,few,.,TRBJ2-3
TGCAGTGCTAGAGATGCCGGGAGTCAGCCCCAGCATTTT,CSARDAGSQPQHF,TRBV20-1,.,.,TRBJ1-5
TGCGCCAGCAGCCTTCCACGTGGCAGGAATGAGCAGTTCTTC,CASSLPRGRNEQFF,TRBV4-3,.,.,TRBJ2-1
TGTGCCAGCAGCTTAGGTGCCGGGGTGGAAAGCTATGGCTACACCTTC,CASSLGAGVESYGYTF,TRBV7-6,.,.,TRBJ1-2
TGCGCCAGCAGCTTGGTAGGTCAGGGGGCGCCCCTTGAGCAGTTCTTC,CASSLVGQGAPLEQFF,TRBV5-1,few,TRBD1,TRBJ2-1
TGTGCCCGCTCTAGCGGGGGGGCCGGTTTGTTAGAGACCCAGTACTTC,CARSSGGAGLLETQYF,TRBV27,many,TRBD2,TRBJ2-5
TGTGCCAGCAGCTTCCTCACGGGGACTGAAGCTTTCTTT,CASSFLTGTEAFF,TRBV7-2,many,.,TRBJ1-1
TGCGCCAGCAGCCAACTAACCGGGACAGCTAGCACAGATACGCAGTATTTT,CASSQLTGTASTDTQYF,TRBV4-3,.,TRBD1,TRBJ2-3
TGCAGTGCCCCGAGGGCGGCAGAAACTCTCCCCCAGCATTTT,CSAPRAAETLPQHF,TRBV20-1,many,.,TRBJ1-5
TGCAGTGCTCTCCTTGGGGGGGGGGCAACGAATCAGCCCCAGCATTTT,CSALLGGGATNQPQHF,TRBV20-1,.,.,TRBJ1-5
TGTGCCAGCACCGAGTGGCCACGCGAGCAGTACTTC,CASTEWPREQYF,TRBV6-6,.,.,TRBJ2-7
TGTGCCAGCAGCCGAGATGCCCCCGCTTTAAATCAGCCCCAGCATTTT,CASSRDAPALNQPQHF,TRBV27,.,.,TRBJ1-5
TGTGCCAGCAGTGGGTCGATCACTGAGCAGTTCTTC,CASSGSITEQFF,TRBV6-2/TRBV6-3,.,.,TRBJ2-1
TGTGCCAGCAGCTTAGGGAGGAATTTGGCCGGGGAGCTGTTTTTT,CASSLGRNLAGELFF,TRBV7-2,.,.,TRBJ2-2
TGTGCCAGCAGCTCGGGGGGGGCCTGGAACACCGGGGAGCTGTTTTTT,CASSSGGAWNTGELFF,TRBV5-8,few,TRBD2,TRBJ2-2
TGTGCCAGCTCACCCGGGACAGACAACTACGAGCAGTACTTC,CASSPGTDNYEQYF,TRBV18,few,TRBD1,TRBJ2-7
TGTGCCAGCATCCCACTAGCGGGGGTCCCCAATGAGCAGTTCTTC,CASIPLAGVPNEQFF,TRBV7-2,few,TRBD2,TRBJ2-1
TGTGCCAGCTCACCACTGGCAGTCTACAATGAGCAGTTCTTC,CASSPLAVYNEQFF,TRBV18,.,.,TRBJ2-1
TGTGCCAGCAGTATAGCGGGGGGGGTCTACAATGAGCAGTTCTTC,CASSIAGGVYNEQFF,TRBV7-3,.,TRBD2,TRBJ2-1
TGTGCCATCAGTGAAGGTCAGGGGGCATCAGATACGCAGTATTTT,CAISEGQGASDTQYF,TRBV10-3,many,TRBD1,TRBJ2-3
TGCGCCAGCAGCCAACAGGGGGCGATTCTGTTTGGGACTGAAGCTTTCTTT,CASSQQGAILFGTEAFF,TRBV4-1,few,TRBD1,TRBJ1-1
TGTGCCAGCAGCTTAAAACAGGGGGCCAAGAACACTGAAGCTTTCTTT,CASSLKQGAKNTEAFF,TRBV7-9,.,TRBD1,TRBJ1-1
TGTGCCAGCAGTTTTCGAGGAGCCGGGGCGGAACAAGAGACCCAGTACTTC,CASSFRGAGAEQETQYF,TRBV12-3/TRBV12-4,many,.,TRBJ2-5
TGCGCCAGCAGCTTAGGTCAAACCTCTGAGGAGACCCAGTACTTC,CASSLGQTSEETQYF,TRBV5-1,many,.,TRBJ2-5
TGTGCCAGCACAAGTAGCGGTATCCAAGAGACCCAGTACTTC,CASTSSGIQETQYF,TRBV7-2,.,.,TRBJ2-5
TGTGCCAGCTCACCGCAAGGCCTCGGGGAGTTCTTC,CASSPQGLGEFF,TRBV18,.,.,TRBJ2-1
TGTGCCAGCAGCTTAGTTAGCGGGGGTAACACAGATACGCAGTATTTT,CASSLVSGGNTDTQYF,TRBV7-2,.,TRBD2,TRBJ2-3
TGCAGCGTTGACCTTGCCAGGTCTAACTATGGCTACACCTTC,CSVDLARSNYGYTF,TRBV29-1,few,.,TRBJ1-2